The 22 T cell receptor beta chains below come from one sample, sequenced in a study of shared T cell receptors in the human thymus. Clones were read by immunoSEQ multiplex PCR, and TCRdb kept only the in-frame ones, dropping some. This sample has 540,000 or so clones, with 75% to 80% found just once. This sample was also put to use in a study of human thymus T cells.

Sequences were obtained from thymocytes. These TCRs come from a boy under two years old with a congenital heart defect.

The rearrangement links TRBV5-1 to TRBJ1-5, with D unresolved. The germline V and J ends were trimmed by 4 bases and 5 bases, with 13 bases remaining between them. This CDR3 contains 14 residues. CDR1 is SGHRS and CDR2 is YFSETQ in the germline V gene. The CDR3 region has the DNA TGCGCCAGCAGCCCGAGGGTGGGCGATCAGCCCCAGCATTTT. Its translation: CASSPRVGDQPQHF.

This clone was counted between two and nine times. The chain employs TRBV14 and TRBJ2-2; TRBD1 is a possible D gene (5 bases). CDR1 is SGHDN and CDR2 is FVKESK in the germline V gene. The CDR3 is 14 amino acids. V was clipped by 1 base and J by 6 bases, with 9 bases between them. CDR3 sequence reads: CASSQGGAAGELFF. DNA for the CDR3: TGTGCCAGCAGCCAAGGGGGCGCGGCCGGGGAGCTGTTTTTT.

The genes are TRBV5-1 and TRBJ2-1; 11 bases line up with TRBD1. This CDR3 has 17 residues. After removal of 6 bases from V and 0 bases from J, the junction contained 8 bases not matched to a gene. Germline V gene lookup returns CDR1 SGHRS and CDR2 YFSETQ. The DNA for the CDR3 is TGCGCCAGCAATTGGACAGGGGGCTTTAGCTCCTACAATGAGCAGTTCTTC. Its translation is CASNWTGGFSSYNEQFF.

This clone was seen only a few times. The V gene is TRBV5-5, the J gene TRBJ2-6, with D possibly matching TRBD2 (5 bases). The germline V and J ends were trimmed by 0 bases and 2 bases, with 9 bases remaining between them. The CDR3 covers 16 residues. Germline V gene data show CDR1 as SGHKS and CDR2 as YYEKEE (reference sequence). The CDR3 here is CASSLATGAGANVLTF. Here the CDR3 DNA reads TGTGCCAGCAGCTTGGCCACCGGGGCTGGGGCCAACGTCCTGACTTTC.

The chain has TRBV6-6 and TRBJ1-4; D is unclear. Trimming cost V 7 bases and J 8 bases, with 20 bases left between them. CDR3 length equals 15 residues. Germline V gene data show CDR1 as MNHNY and CDR2 as SVGAGI (reference sequence). CDR3 bases: TGTGCCAGCAATCTCCGTAGGCGGGTTGGGGAAAAACTGTTTTTT. Its protein is CASNLRRRVGEKLFF.

In its sample, this clone was seen once. V is TRBV4-3 and J is TRBJ2-7; 9 nucleotides line up with TRBD2. The ends lost 0 bases at V and 2 bases at J; junction bases unmatched: 2. The CDR3 runs 15 residues. Germline V gene data show CDR1 as LGHNA and CDR2 as YSLEER. The CDR3 coding sequence is TGCGCCAGCAGCCAAGACGCGGGAGGGGCCTACGAGCAGTACTTC. Amino acid sequence: CASSQDAGGAYEQYF.

The chain links TRBV4-1 to TRBJ2-1; TRBD2 agrees at 9 bases. This CDR3 is built from 21 residues. After removal of 1 base from V and 9 bases from J, the junction contained 25 bases not matched to a gene. Germline loops: CDR1 MGHRA, CDR2 YSYEKL. The CDR3 coding sequence is TGCGCCAGCAGCCAAGGATCGACGTTTAGCGGGAGAGGCCCCCGGGGTGGTGAGCAGTTCTTC. This gives the protein CASSQGSTFSGRGPRGGEQFF.

The chain has TRBV4-2 and TRBJ2-3; 11 nucleotides line up with TRBD2. CDR1 and CDR2 (germline): LGHNA, YNFKEQ. With V trimmed by 3 bases and J by 1 base, 15 bases remained unmatched. CDR3 length: 20 amino acids. CDR3 bases: TGTGCCAGCAGCCACTTGACTAGCGGGAACCATAGCCGATGCACAGATACGCAGTATTTT. Its protein product is CASSHLTSGNHSRCTDTQYF.

The chain joins TRBV11-2 to TRBJ2-2, with D perhaps TRBD2 (6 bases). Germline CDR1 and CDR2: SGHAT and FQNNGV. The CDR3 has 15 amino acids. Trimming shortened V by 2 bases and J by 3 bases, and 10 bases separated the two germline ends. The CDR3: CASSLRWGDTGELFF. DNA for the CDR3: TGTGCCAGCAGCTTAAGGTGGGGGGACACCGGGGAGCTGTTTTTT.

This clone has a handful of counts. The genes are TRBV4-2 and TRBJ2-7, with TRBD2 as a possible D gene (5 bases). Trimming stripped 0 bases from V and 0 bases from J, with 18 bases between. CDR3 length: 18 residues. CDR1 and CDR2 from the germline V gene are LGHNA and YNFKEQ. CDR3 DNA sequence: TGTGCCAGCAGCCAAGAGCACCCGGACGCAGAGGGCTCCTACGAGCAGTACTTC. This encodes CASSQEHPDAEGSYEQYF.

This chain joins TRBV7-6 and TRBJ2-1, with TRBD2 identical over 10 bases. The CDR3 runs to 15 residues. Trimming cost V 5 bases and J 3 bases; bases outside gene matches: 4. Germline V gene sequence: CDR1 SGHVS, CDR2 FNYEAQ. DNA for the CDR3: TGTGCCAGCAGCCCGGTAGCGGGAGGCTACAATGAGCAGTTCTTC. As protein: CASSPVAGGYNEQFF.

V and J are TRBV2 and TRBJ1-1; 9 bases match TRBD1. Germline loops: CDR1 SNHLY, CDR2 FYNNEI. Germline trimming cut 4 bases from V and 7 bases from J; bases unmatched to any gene: 13. The CDR3 consists of 16 residues. The CDR3: CASSARDRVRGLEAFF. CDR3 in DNA: TGTGCCAGCAGTGCCCGGGACAGGGTAAGGGGGCTTGAAGCTTTCTTT. The whole variable domain, remainder taken from reference TRBV2 and TRBJ1-1, is EPEVTQTPSHQVTQMGQEVILRCVPISNHLYFYWYRQILGQKVEFLVSFYNNEISEKSEIFDDQFSVERPDGSNFTLKIRSTKLEDSAMYFCASSARDRVRGLEAFFGQGTRLTVV.

A note on this clone: The junction departs from the called germline gene at one end, perhaps through a read error. The V gene is TRBV11-2, the J gene TRBJ2-1; tentative D call: TRBD2 (5 bases). This CDR3 region has 14 residues. Germline CDR1 is SGHAT and CDR2 is FQNNGV. The CDR3 loop is CASSPRRPYNEQFF. CDR3 nucleotides: TGTGCCAGCAGCCCCAGGAGGCCCTATAATGAGCAGTTCTTC.

The genes are TRBV15 and TRBJ2-2; 9 nucleotides match TRBD1. The CDR3 runs 16 residues. Germline V CDR1 and CDR2: LNHNV, YYDKDF (reference sequence). V was pared by 1 base and J by 5 bases, with 5 bases of the junction left unmatched. DNA of the CDR3: TGTGCCACCAGCAGAGGACAGGGGGAAAATACCGGGGAGCTGTTTTTT. It yields the protein CATSRGQGENTGELFF.

The genes are TRBV20-1 and TRBJ1-6; 8 bases fit TRBD1. This CDR3 contains 11 residues. The V gene's germline CDR1 is DFQATT and CDR2 SNEGSKA (reference sequence). For the CDR3, the DNA is TGCGGGGGGACAGGTATCTCACCCCTCCACTTT. It encodes CGGTGISPLHF.

J is TRBJ1-1 and V is TRBV2, with D unresolved. Trimming removed 7 bases from V and 1 base from J, with 13 bases in between. CDR1 is SNHLY, CDR2 FYNNEI, per germline. The CDR3 consists of 14 residues. The CDR3 reads CASTRGGTNTEAFF. The CDR3 nucleotides read TGTGCCAGCACCCGGGGAGGCACGAACACTGAAGCTTTCTTT.

The rearrangement uses TRBV5-1 and TRBJ2-7; TRBD1 matches 9 bases. This CDR3 has 16 residues. The V gene end was trimmed by 4 bases and the J gene end by 4 bases; junction bases not matched to a gene: 12. The germline V gene encodes CDR1 SGHRS and CDR2 YFSETQ. CDR3 sequence: CASSNAKTGGSYEQYF. The DNA for the CDR3 is TGCGCCAGCAGCAACGCCAAAACAGGGGGCTCATACGAGCAGTACTTC.

The chain combines TRBV14 with TRBJ2-1; 7 bases are shared with TRBD2. V lost 3 bases to trimming and J lost 8 bases; unmatched junction nucleotides: 10. Germline lookup yields CDR1 SGHDN and CDR2 FVKESK. The CDR3 is 15 amino acids. This CDR3 reads CASSHGGRAIDEQFF. The CDR3 DNA follows: TGTGCCAGCAGCCATGGGGGGAGGGCCATCGATGAGCAGTTCTTC.

The genes are TRBV5-3 and TRBJ2-1; unclear D gene. TRBV5-3 is placed among ORFs of uncertain function. The length of the CDR3 is 11 residues. The ends were cut back, 0 bases at V and 8 bases at J, with 3 bases in the middle. The CDR3 spells CARSLGDEQFF. The CDR3 nucleotides read TGTGCCAGAAGCTTGGGCGATGAGCAGTTCTTC.

The chain carries TRBV7-6 and TRBJ2-2; maybe TRBD1 (6 bases). Trimming cost V 8 bases and J 2 bases, with 12 bases left between them. The CDR3 extends over 14 amino acids. Germline CDR1 is SGHVS and CDR2 is FNYEAQ. The CDR3 is CASPGQPNTGELFF. The CDR3 DNA sequence: TGTGCCAGCCCTGGACAGCCTAACACCGGGGAGCTGTTTTTT.

The chain joins TRBV27 to TRBJ2-1; D is perhaps TRBD2 (7 bases). Germline V gene sequence: CDR1 MNHEY, CDR2 SMNVEV (reference sequence). The CDR3 runs to 20 residues. Trimming left V 2 bases short and J 1 base short, with 24 bases between. CDR3 DNA: TGTGCCAGCAGTTTAAGGGGAGGGGGGGTATTAGCAGTATCCTACAATGAGCAGTTCTTC. It yields the protein CASSLRGGGVLAVSYNEQFF.

V and J are TRBV19 and TRBJ1-5, with D hard to call. The V end lost 1 base, the J end lost 6 bases, and 16 bases lay between the germline ends. The CDR3 length is 16 residues. The germline CDR1 and CDR2 sequences are LNHDA and SQIVND (reference sequence). CDR3 amino acids: CASSIGGGKALQPQHF. CDR3 coding DNA: TGTGCCAGTAGTATAGGCGGAGGGAAGGCCCTTCAGCCCCAGCATTTT. Full variable domain (rest looked up from reference TRBV19 and TRBJ1-5): DGGITQSPKYLFRKEGQNVTLSCEQNLNHDAMYWYRQDPGQGLRLIYYSQIVNDFQKGDIAEGYSVSREKKESFPLTVTSAQKNPTAFYLCASSIGGGKALQPQHFGDGTRLSIL.